This T cell receptor (beta chain) came from a study of tumor-infiltrating lymphocytes in primary liver carcinoma. Overall study context: Patients underwent resection of primary liver carcinoma. Stage T1-T3 N0M0 and a size of roughly 4.2 to 11 cm characterized the tumors.

The study extracted blood RNA from unsorted whole blood and also extracted germline DNA. V gave up 0 bases and J gave up 2 bases; unmatched junction bases: 8. This CDR3 contains 17 residues. The germline V gene has CDR1 MNHEY and CDR2 SVGAGI. Concerning this clonotype: Its specificity is unknown. Possible read error: a much larger clone is one base away.

Using a constant-region primer together with ProtoScript II reverse transcriptase, TCR beta cDNA was made from 500 ng of total RNA. Employing slightly modified ARM-PCR, three nested multiplex PCR rounds were run, and these gave rise to the TCR beta libraries. Use of TRBV1-TRBV30 forward primers with a C-beta reverse primer characterized the first two PCR rounds, which lasted about 10 cycles each. In TCRdb, the multiplex PCR reads were re-called with MiXCR into one record per CDR3 protein. The sample has approximately 330,000 distinct CDR3 sequences; about two thirds are singletons. Broader study findings: The study found tumor-adjacent and tumor-blood pairs overlapped less than tumor region pairs. Samples were bulk unsorted, so CD4+ and CD8+ repertoires were not compared.

This TCR derives from a man aged 40-49 years with primary liver carcinoma and hepatitis B virus infection. The V and J genes are TRBV6-5 and TRBJ2-5; 8 bases fit TRBD2. Sequences were obtained from peripheral blood. The CDR3 sequence is CASSYSRTGGGQETQYF. The CDR3 DNA follows: TGTGCCAGCAGTTACTCGCGGACGGGAGGGGGACAAGAGACCCAGTACTTC.